This T cell receptor beta chain was documented in a study of T-cell reconstitution after alpha-beta-depleted transplantation in children. Study-wide points: The high TCRbeta diversity at day 60 in some patients came from surviving recipient T cells and thymic progenitors. Two months or so post-transplant, alpha-beta T cells reportedly derived from several hundred expanded graft clones. Counts and diversity of T cells one year after transplant came mostly from newly produced T cells.

V was cut by 4 bases and J by 12 bases, with 15 bases left in between. Germline-derived CDR1 and CDR2 are MDHEN and SYDVKM. The CDR3 length is 12 residues. About this clonotype itself: Its specificity is not known.

Unique molecular identifiers were incorporated when the TCRbeta library was constructed. TCRdb fed the PCR reads into MiXCR, producing one record per CDR3 protein. The sample has some 120,000 distinct CDR3 sequences; 8.5% to 10% are singletons. The sequencing used PBMCs, mostly from graft donor cells, collected 180 days after TCRalphabeta/CD19-depleted stem cell transplant. This chain connects TRBV28 to TRBJ1-1, with D tentatively TRBD1 (5 bases). This receptor was identified in a girl in the first two years of life who had a stem cell transplant for combined immunodeficiency, so the T cells may come from the graft donor. CDR3 sequence: CASSSRDPRPFF. The CDR3 nucleotides read TGTGCCAGCAGTTCCCGGGACCCGCGGCCTTTCTTT.